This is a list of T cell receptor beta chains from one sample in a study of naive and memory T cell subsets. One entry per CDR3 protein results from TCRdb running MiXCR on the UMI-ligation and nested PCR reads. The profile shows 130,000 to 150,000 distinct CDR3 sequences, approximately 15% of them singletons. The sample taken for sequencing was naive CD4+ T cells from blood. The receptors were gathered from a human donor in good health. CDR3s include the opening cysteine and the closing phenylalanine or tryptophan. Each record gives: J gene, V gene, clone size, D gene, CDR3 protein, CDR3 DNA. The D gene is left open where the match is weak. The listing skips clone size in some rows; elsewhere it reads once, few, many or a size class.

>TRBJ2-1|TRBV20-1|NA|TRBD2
CSASLAGGIYNEQFF
TGCAGTGCTAGTCTAGCGGGAGGGATATACAATGAGCAGTTCTTC
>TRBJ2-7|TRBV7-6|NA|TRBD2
CASSLSGSRNEQYF
TGTGCCAGCAGCCTTAGCGGGAGCAGAAACGAGCAGTACTTC
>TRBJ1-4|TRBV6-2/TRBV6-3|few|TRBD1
CASSYVRGTGSFF
TGTGCCAGCAGTTACGTCCGCGGGACAGGGTCGTTTTTT
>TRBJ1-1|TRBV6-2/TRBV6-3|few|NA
CASSYGQNTEAFF
TGTGCCAGCAGTTACGGGCAGAACACTGAAGCTTTCTTT
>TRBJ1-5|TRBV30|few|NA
CAWSQENQPQHF
TGTGCCTGGAGCCAAGAGAATCAGCCCCAGCATTTT
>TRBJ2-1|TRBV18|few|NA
CASSPGLGGYNEQFF
TGTGCCAGCTCACCTGGACTAGGGGGTTACAATGAGCAGTTCTTC
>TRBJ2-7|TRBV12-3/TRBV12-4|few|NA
CATGRDGPYEQYF
TGTGCCACCGGCCGGGACGGACCCTACGAGCAGTACTTC
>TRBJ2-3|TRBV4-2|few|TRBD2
CASTLSGLAGGTGTDTQYF
TGTGCCAGCACCCTTAGTGGGCTAGCGGGAGGGACAGGCACAGATACGCAGTATTTT
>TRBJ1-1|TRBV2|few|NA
CASSENREMNTEAFF
TGTGCCAGCAGTGAGAATAGGGAAATGAACACTGAAGCTTTCTTT
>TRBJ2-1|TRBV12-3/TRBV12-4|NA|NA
CASSLARSWVGNEQFF
TGTGCCAGCAGTTTAGCTCGGTCTTGGGTGGGAAATGAGCAGTTCTTC
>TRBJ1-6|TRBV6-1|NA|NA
CASSERGYSPLHF
TGTGCCAGCAGTGAACGGGGGTACTCACCCCTCCACTTT
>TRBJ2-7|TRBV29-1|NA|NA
CSVSGTAQAEQYF
TGCAGCGTTTCGGGGACGGCCCAAGCCGAGCAGTACTTC
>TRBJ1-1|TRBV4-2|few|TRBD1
CASSQPDRDGYTEAFF
TGTGCCAGCAGCCAACCTGACAGGGACGGGTACACTGAAGCTTTCTTT